This T cell receptor beta chain was retrieved from a study of OX40 agonist ivuxolimab in advanced cancers. A single count supports this clone. V lost 6 bases and J lost 5; bases outside the gene matches: 8. Germline CDR1 reads SNHLY; CDR2 reads FYNNEI. This CDR3 is built from 14 residues. Profiling relied on immunoSEQ multiplex PCR, and the TCRdb table lists in-frame clones only, not all of them. The sample records tens of thousands of clones, 86% being singletons. V gene TRBV2 combines with J gene TRBJ1-2; 8 nucleotides match TRBD1. This TCR derives from an adult with an advanced solid tumor such as melanoma, head and neck, liver or kidney cancer. Sequencing was performed on CD4+ or CD8+ T cells sorted from blood, taken in a trial of the OX40 agonist ivuxolimab. The DNA for the CDR3 is TGTGCCAGCAGAATTCCGGACAGGGAGTATGGCTACACCTTC. Protein: CASRIPDREYGYTF. The complete variable domain, with remaining parts taken from reference TRBV2 and TRBJ1-2, reads EPEVTQTPSHQVTQMGQEVILRCVPISNHLYFYWYRQILGQKVEFLVSFYNNEISEKSEIFDDQFSVERPDGSNFTLKIRSTKLEDSAMYFCASRIPDREYGYTFGSGTRLTVV.